This T cell receptor (beta chain) was recorded in a study of type 1 and type 2 diabetes patients. Overall study context: From PBMCs, CD4+ and CD8+ T cells were isolated by magnetic microbeads. Study findings and constraints: Age and gender were not matched between study groups, possibly biasing interpretation. A median of one highly-expanded CD4+ clone, covering under 4% of reads, occurred in type 2 diabetes.

Concerning this clonotype itself: The antigen remains unidentified.

The CDR3 is 14 residues long. V dropped 6 bases and J dropped 6 bases, with 15 bases sitting between them. Germline CDR1 and CDR2: WNHNN and SYGVQD (reference sequence). Amplification started from genomic DNA. A primer set of 30 forward and 13 reverse primers amplified the CDR3. Each CDR3 protein gets one entry after TCRdb re-called the multiplex PCR reads with MiXCR. The table lists approximately 260,000 distinct CDR3 sequences, approximately 45% of them singletons. Donors had no other autoimmune disease or infection in four weeks. The chain employs TRBV10-1 and TRBJ2-1, with D possibly matching TRBD1 (6 bases). The sequence was collected from a man aged 18 to 30 with type 2 diabetes. The specimen sequenced was peripheral blood mononuclear cells (PBMCs). This CDR3 is CASSQDRQSNEQFF. DNA of the CDR3: TGCGCCAGCAGCCAAGACAGGCAGAGCAATGAGCAGTTCTTC.